This T cell receptor beta chain appears in the sequencing data of a study of blood T cell repertoires in COVID-19. Overall study: Both acute and convalescent COVID-19 samples were obtained from the United States, Italy and Spain. Nucleic acid was either cDNA or gDNA, and it came from T cells, B-cell-depleted T cells, or PBMCs.

In the authors' methods: Reference gene primer amplification gave nucleated cell count estimates. The protocol was immunoSEQ multiplex PCR, while the TCRdb copy is restricted to in-frame clones and leaves out a portion. The DNA gave D and trimming, while V, J and clone size come from that table. The data show tens of thousands of clones, with 84% seen just once and roughly 42% held by the top ten. Sequenced material: peripheral blood. The sequence came from a human donor in a cohort sampled during active COVID-19.

The DNA of the CDR3 is TGTGCCAGCAGCTCGCGGAACACCATATATTTT. Translated, it gives CASSSRNTIYF. This chain uses TRBV7-2 with TRBJ1-3; no reliable D call. In germline, CDR1 is SGHTA, CDR2 FQGNSA. V lost 4 bases to trimming and J lost 7 bases, with 5 bases between them. The CDR3 runs to 11 residues.